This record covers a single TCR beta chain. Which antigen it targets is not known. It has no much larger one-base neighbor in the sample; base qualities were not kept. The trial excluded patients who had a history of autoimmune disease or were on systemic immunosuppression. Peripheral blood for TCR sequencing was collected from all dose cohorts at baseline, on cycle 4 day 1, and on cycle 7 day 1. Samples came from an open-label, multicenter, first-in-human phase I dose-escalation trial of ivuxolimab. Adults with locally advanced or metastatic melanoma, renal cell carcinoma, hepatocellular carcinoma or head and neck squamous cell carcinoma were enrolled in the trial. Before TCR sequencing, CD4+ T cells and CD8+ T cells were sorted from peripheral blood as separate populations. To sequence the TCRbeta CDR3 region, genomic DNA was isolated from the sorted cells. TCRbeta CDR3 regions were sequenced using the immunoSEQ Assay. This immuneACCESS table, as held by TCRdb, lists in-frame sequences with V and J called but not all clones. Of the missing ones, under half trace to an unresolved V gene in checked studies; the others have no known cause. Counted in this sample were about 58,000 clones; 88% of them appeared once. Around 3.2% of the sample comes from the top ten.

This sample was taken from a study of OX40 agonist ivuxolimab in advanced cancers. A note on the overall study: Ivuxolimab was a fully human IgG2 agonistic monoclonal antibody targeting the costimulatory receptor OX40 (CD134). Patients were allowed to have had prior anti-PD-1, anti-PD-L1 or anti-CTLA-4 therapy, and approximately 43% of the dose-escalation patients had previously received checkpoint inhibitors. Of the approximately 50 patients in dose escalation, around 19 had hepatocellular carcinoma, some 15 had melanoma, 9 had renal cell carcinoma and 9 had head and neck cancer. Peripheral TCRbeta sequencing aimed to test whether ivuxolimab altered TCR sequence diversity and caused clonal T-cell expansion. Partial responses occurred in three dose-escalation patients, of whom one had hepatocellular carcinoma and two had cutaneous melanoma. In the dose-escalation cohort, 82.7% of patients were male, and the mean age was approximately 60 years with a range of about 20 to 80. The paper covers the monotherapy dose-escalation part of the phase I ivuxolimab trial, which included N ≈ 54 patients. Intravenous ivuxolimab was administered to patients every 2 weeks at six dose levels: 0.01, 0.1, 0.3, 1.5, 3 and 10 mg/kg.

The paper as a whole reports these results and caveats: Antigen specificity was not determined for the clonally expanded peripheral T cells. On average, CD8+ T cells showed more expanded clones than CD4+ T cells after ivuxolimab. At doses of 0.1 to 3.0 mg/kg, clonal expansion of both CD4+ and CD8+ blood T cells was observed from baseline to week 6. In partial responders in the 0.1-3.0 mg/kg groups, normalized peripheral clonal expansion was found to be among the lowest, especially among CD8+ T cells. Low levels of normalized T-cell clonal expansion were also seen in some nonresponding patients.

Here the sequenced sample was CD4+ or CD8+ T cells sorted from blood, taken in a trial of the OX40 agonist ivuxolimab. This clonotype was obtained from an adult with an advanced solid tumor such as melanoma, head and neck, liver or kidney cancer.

In nucleotides, the sequence is TGTGCCAGTAGTAAGAGGGGGGATCGGGGCAATCAGCCCCAGCATTTT. It translates as CASSKRGDRGNQPQHF. The sequence joins TRBV19 to TRBJ1-5; TRBD1 might be the D gene, on 6 matching bases. CDR1 and CDR2 were assigned from the germline V gene (reference sequence) as LNHDA and SQIVND. Inclusive of the bounding cysteine and phenylalanine, the CDR3 is 16 residues long. Only the CDR3 part of the read is kept: 48 bases, read in frame from the first base. Between the V and J ends, shortened by 4 bases and 2 bases respectively, the junction contains 15 bases.